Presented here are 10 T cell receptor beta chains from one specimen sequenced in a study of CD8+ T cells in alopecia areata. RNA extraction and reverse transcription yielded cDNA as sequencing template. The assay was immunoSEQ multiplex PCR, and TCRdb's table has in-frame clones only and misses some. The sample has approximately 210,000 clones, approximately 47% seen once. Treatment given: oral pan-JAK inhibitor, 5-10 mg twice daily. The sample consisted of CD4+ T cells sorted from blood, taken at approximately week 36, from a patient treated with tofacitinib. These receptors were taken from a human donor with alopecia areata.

CDR3 nucleotide sequence: TGTGCCAGCAGGTCCGACGGAGGGCGCTACGAGCAGTACTTC. Translated, it gives CASRSDGGRYEQYF. The rearrangement uses TRBV7-9 and TRBJ2-7; perhaps TRBD2 as D (6 bases). This CDR3 comprises 14 residues. CDR1 SEHNR and CDR2 FQNEAQ come from the germline V gene (reference sequence). V was clipped by 6 bases and J by 3 bases, with 15 bases between them.

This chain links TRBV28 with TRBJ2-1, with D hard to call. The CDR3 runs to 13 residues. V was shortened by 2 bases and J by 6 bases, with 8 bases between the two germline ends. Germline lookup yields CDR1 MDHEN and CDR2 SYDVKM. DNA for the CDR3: TGTGCCAGCAGTTTAACCAGGCCCAATGAGCAGTTCTTC. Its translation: CASSLTRPNEQFF. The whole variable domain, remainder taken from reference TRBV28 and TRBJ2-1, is DVKVTQSSRYLVKRTGEKVFLECVQDMDHENMFWYRQDPGLGLRLIYFSYDVKMKEKGDIPEGYSVSREKKERFSLILESASTNQTSMYLCASSLTRPNEQFFGPGTRLTVL.

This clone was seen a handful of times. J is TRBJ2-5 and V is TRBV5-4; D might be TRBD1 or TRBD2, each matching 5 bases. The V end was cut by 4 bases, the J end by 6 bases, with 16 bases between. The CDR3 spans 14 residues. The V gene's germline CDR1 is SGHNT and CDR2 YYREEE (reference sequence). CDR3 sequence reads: CASSTTGAWKTQYF. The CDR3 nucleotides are TGTGCCAGCAGCACTACCGGGGCTTGGAAGACCCAGTACTTC. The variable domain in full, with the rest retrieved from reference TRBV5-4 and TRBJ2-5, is ETGVTQSPTHLIKTRGQQVTLRCSSQSGHNTVSWYQQALGQGPQFIFQYYREEENGRGNFPPRFSGLQFPNYSSELNVNALELDDSALYLCASSTTGAWKTQYFGPGTRLLVL.

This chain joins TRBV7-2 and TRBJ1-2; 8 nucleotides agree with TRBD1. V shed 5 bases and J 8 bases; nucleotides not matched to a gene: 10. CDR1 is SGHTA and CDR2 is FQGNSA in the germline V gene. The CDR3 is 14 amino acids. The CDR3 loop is CASSRGGQGQGYTF. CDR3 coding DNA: TGTGCCAGCAGCCGAGGAGGACAGGGACAGGGCTACACCTTC. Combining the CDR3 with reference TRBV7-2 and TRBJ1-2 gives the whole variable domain GAGVSQSPSNKVTEKGKDVELRCDPISGHTALYWYRQSLGQGLEFLIYFQGNSAPDKSGLPSDRFSAERTGGSVSTLTIQRTQQEDSAVYLCASSRGGQGQGYTFGSGTRLTVV.

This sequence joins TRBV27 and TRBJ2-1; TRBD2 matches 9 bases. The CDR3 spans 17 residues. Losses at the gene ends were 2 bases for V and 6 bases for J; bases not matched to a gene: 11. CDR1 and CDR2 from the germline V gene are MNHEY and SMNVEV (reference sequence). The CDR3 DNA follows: TGTGCCAGCAGTTTACGATTAGCGGGAGTTGGGATCAATGAGCAGTTCTTC. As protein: CASSLRLAGVGINEQFF.

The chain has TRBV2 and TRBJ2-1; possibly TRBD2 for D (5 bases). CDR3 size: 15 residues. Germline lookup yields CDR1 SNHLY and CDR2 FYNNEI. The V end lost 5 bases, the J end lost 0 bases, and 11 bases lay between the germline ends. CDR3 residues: CASSRAASSYNEQFF. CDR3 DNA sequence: TGTGCCAGCAGTAGAGCGGCGTCCTCCTACAATGAGCAGTTCTTC. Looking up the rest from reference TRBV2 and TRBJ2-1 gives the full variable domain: EPEVTQTPSHQVTQMGQEVILRCVPISNHLYFYWYRQILGQKVEFLVSFYNNEISEKSEIFDDQFSVERPDGSNFTLKIRSTKLEDSAMYFCASSRAASSYNEQFFGPGTRLTVL.

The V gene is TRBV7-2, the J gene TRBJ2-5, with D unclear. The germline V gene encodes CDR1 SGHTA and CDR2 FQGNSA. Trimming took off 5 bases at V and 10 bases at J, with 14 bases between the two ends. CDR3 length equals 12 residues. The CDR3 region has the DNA TGTGCCAGCAGCACCGAGCGAGGAGTCCAGTACTTC. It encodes CASSTERGVQYF.

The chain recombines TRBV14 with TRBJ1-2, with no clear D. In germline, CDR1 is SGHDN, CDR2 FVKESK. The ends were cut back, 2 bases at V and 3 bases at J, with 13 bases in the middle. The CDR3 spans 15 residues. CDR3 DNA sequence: TGTGCCAGCAGCCAACCAGGAAGGGAGGACTATGGCTACACCTTC. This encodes CASSQPGREDYGYTF.

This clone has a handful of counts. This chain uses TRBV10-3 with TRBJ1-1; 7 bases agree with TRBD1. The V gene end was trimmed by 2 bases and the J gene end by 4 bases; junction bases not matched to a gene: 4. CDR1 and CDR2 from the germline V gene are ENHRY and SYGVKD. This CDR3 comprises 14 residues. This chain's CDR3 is CAISEARQGTEAFF. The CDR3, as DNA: TGTGCCATCAGTGAGGCCCGACAGGGCACTGAAGCTTTCTTT.

CDR3: CATSRDRGTGELFF. The CDR3 region has the DNA TGTGCCACCAGCAGAGACCGGGGGACCGGGGAGCTGTTTTTT. The rearrangement joins TRBV15 to TRBJ2-2, with a possible D match to TRBD2 (6 bases). Per germline, CDR1 LNHNV and CDR2 YYDKDF (reference sequence). This CDR3 spans 14 amino acids. Trimming left V 0 bases short and J 5 bases short, with 7 bases between.